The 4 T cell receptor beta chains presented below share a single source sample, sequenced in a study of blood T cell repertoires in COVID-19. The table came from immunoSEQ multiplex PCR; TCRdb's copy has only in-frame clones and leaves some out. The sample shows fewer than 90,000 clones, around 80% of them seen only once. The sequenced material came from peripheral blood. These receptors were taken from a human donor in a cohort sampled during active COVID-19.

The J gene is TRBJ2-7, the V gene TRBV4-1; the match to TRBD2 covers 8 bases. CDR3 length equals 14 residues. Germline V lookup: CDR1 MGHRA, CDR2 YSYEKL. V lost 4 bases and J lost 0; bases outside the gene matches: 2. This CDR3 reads CASSLGGDSYEQYF. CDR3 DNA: TGCGCCAGCAGCCTCGGGGGGGACTCCTACGAGCAGTACTTC.

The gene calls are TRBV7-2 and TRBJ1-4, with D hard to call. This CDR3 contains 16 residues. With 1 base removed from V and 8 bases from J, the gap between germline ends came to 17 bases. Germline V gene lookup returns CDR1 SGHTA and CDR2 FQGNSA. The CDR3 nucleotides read TGTGCCAGCAGCTTAGGGTCTGGGCCAACGGGAGAAAAACTGTTTTTT. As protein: CASSLGSGPTGEKLFF.

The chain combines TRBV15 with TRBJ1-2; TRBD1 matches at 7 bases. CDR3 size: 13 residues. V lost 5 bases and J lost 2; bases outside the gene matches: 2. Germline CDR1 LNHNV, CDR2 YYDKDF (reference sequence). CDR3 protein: CATSLQGNYGYTF. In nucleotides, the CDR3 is TGTGCCACCAGCCTACAGGGGAACTATGGCTACACCTTC.

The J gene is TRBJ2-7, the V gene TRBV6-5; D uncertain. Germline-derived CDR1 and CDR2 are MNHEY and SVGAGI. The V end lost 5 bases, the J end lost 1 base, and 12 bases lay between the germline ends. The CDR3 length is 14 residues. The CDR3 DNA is TGTGCCAGCAGTCCTATGGCGGTATCCTACGAGCAGTACTTC. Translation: CASSPMAVSYEQYF.